The rows below give T cell receptor beta chains drawn from one sample of a study of T cell repertoires in cytomegalovirus infection. TCRdb itself ran the reads through MiXCR, one entry per CDR3 protein. Here the sample spans approximately 110,000 distinct CDR3 sequences, roughly 39% being singletons. Antigen specificity for these receptors is unknown. Sample: CD8+ T cells from cultured PBMCs, taken from culture after CMV antigen stimulation. These receptors came from a human donor in good health (CMV status not recorded). Some clones in this sample may be carry-over from other donors' samples. Both conserved end residues are part of each CDR3. The order of the fields is clone size, V gene, J gene, D gene, CDR3 protein, CDR3 DNA. The D gene is left open where the match is weak. Not all rows give a size; the values are once, few, many and, for expanded clones, a class.

-	TRBV4-1	TRBJ1-1	-	CASSERGTQNTEAFF	TGCGCCAGCAGCGAAAGGGGGACACAGAACACTGAAGCTTTCTTT
few	TRBV2	TRBJ1-5	-	CASRGAGTRFNQPQHF	TGTGCCAGCAGGGGCGCCGGGACACGTTTCAATCAGCCCCAGCATTTT
-	TRBV27	TRBJ2-5	TRBD2	CASSLRAGGWETQYF	TGTGCCAGCAGTTTAAGGGCGGGGGGGTGGGAGACCCAGTACTTC
once	TRBV4-1	TRBJ2-1	-	CASSQAPWGAADEQFF	TGCGCCAGCAGCCAAGCTCCCTGGGGGGCGGCGGATGAGCAGTTCTTC
-	TRBV6-1	TRBJ1-5	TRBD1	CASSEPRGTQPQHF	TGTGCCAGCAGTGAACCCAGGGGGACTCAGCCCCAGCATTTT
medium-sized	TRBV7-2	TRBJ2-7	TRBD2	CASSLEWRGAGEQYF	TGTGCCAGCAGCTTAGAGTGGCGGGGGGCAGGGGAGCAGTACTTC
-	TRBV20-1	TRBJ2-1	-	CSARDYPSGLVASEQFF	TGCAGTGCTAGAGATTACCCCTCGGGGCTAGTGGCAAGTGAGCAGTTCTTC
few	TRBV6-6	TRBJ2-7	TRBD1	CASWGQGTYEQYF	TGTGCCTCATGGGGACAGGGTACCTACGAGCAGTACTTC
-	TRBV7-6	TRBJ2-1	TRBD1	CASSLGQGISYNEQFF	TGTGCCAGCAGCTTGGGACAGGGTATCTCCTACAATGAGCAGTTCTTC
-	TRBV7-9	TRBJ2-3	TRBD1	CASSLNLGQGLLGTDTQYF	TGTGCCAGCAGCTTAAACTTGGGACAGGGACTTTTAGGCACAGATACGCAGTATTTT
-	TRBV7-2	TRBJ2-7	TRBD2	CASSFYSGSFSSYEQYF	TGTGCCAGCAGCTTTTATAGCGGGAGCTTCTCCTCCTACGAGCAGTACTTC
-	TRBV2	TRBJ2-7	TRBD1	CAIPGQHSYEQYF	TGTGCCATCCCGGGACAGCACTCCTACGAGCAGTACTTC
-	TRBV7-6	TRBJ2-3	TRBD1	CASSQTGGRADTQYF	TGTGCCAGCAGCCAGACAGGGGGAAGGGCAGATACGCAGTATTTT
-	TRBV9	TRBJ2-5	-	CASSEDSQETQYF	TGTGCCAGCAGCGAAGACAGCCAAGAGACCCAGTACTTC
-	TRBV29-1	TRBJ2-1	-	CSHHMPHGEQFF	TGCAGCCACCATATGCCACACGGTGAGCAGTTCTTC
few	TRBV29-1	TRBJ1-1	-	CSVSGSTEAFF	TGCAGCGTGTCAGGGAGCACTGAAGCTTTCTTT
-	TRBV7-9	TRBJ2-7	-	CASGFSGSVREQYF	TGTGCCAGCGGTTTTTCCGGGTCAGTCCGCGAGCAGTACTTC
few	TRBV27	TRBJ2-2	-	CASSLQITGELFF	TGTGCCAGCAGTTTACAGATCACCGGGGAGCTGTTTTTT
-	TRBV2	TRBJ1-1	-	CASSEASSPYTEAFF	TGTGCCAGCAGTGAAGCGAGCAGTCCCTACACTGAAGCTTTCTTT
-	TRBV7-6	TRBJ2-5	-	CASSGGTQYF	TGTGCCAGCAGCGGGGGGACCCAGTACTTC
-	TRBV7-9	TRBJ1-1	-	CASSGAGTPIFDTEAFF	TGTGCCAGCAGCGGAGCCGGGACCCCCATTTTCGACACTGAAGCTTTCTTT
-	TRBV27	TRBJ1-1	-	CASSINTGSGTEAFF	TGTGCCAGCAGTATAAACACAGGGTCTGGGACTGAAGCTTTCTTT
few	TRBV19	TRBJ2-1	-	CASSFPGRYNEQFF	TGTGCCAGTAGTTTCCCGGGACGGTACAATGAGCAGTTCTTC
few	TRBV10-2	TRBJ2-3	TRBD2	CASGRELAGGSVGTQYF	TGCGCCAGCGGGCGGGAGTTAGCGGGGGGGTCAGTCGGTACGCAGTATTTT
-	TRBV11-2	TRBJ2-1	TRBD2	CASSVLAGYNEQFF	TGTGCCAGCAGCGTACTAGCGGGGTACAATGAGCAGTTCTTC
-	TRBV28	TRBJ2-7	TRBD1	CASRLYRDRGYIGEQYF	TGTGCCAGCAGGCTTTACCGGGACAGGGGGTATATCGGCGAGCAGTACTTC
-	TRBV7-9	TRBJ1-1	-	CASSEGRDTEAFF	TGTGCCAGCAGCGAGGGACGGGACACTGAAGCTTTCTTT
-	TRBV24-1	TRBJ2-3	TRBD2	CATSEYAGGTDTQYF	TGTGCCACCAGTGAATATGCGGGGGGCACAGATACGCAGTATTTT
once	TRBV7-3	TRBJ2-3	-	CASSSPGSGTDTQYF	TGTGCCAGCAGCTCACCGGGCAGTGGCACAGATACGCAGTATTTT
-	TRBV12-3/TRBV12-4	TRBJ2-1	-	CASSSESDNEQFF	TGTGCCAGCAGTTCGGAATCAGACAATGAGCAGTTCTTC
-	TRBV7-6	TRBJ2-3	-	CASSLRIELTDTQYF	TGTGCCAGCAGTTTGAGAATCGAACTCACAGATACGCAGTATTTT
-	TRBV2	TRBJ2-3	-	CASSETGGPPGTQYF	TGTGCCAGCAGTGAAACCGGGGGGCCCCCAGGGACGCAGTATTTT
-	TRBV5-6	TRBJ1-1	-	CASSLGQGPEAFF	TGTGCCAGCAGCTTGGGTCAGGGCCCTGAAGCTTTCTTT
few	TRBV20-1	TRBJ2-3	TRBD2	CSATKRGDDTDTQYF	TGCAGTGCTACGAAACGGGGGGATGACACAGATACGCAGTATTTT
few	TRBV4-1	TRBJ2-1	-	CASSQDVAGSGLTEQFF	TGCGCCAGCAGCCAAGATGTAGCAGGATCGGGCCTCACGGAGCAGTTCTTC
-	TRBV7-2	TRBJ2-1	-	CASSLGGIPYNEQFF	TGTGCCAGCAGCTTAGGAGGGATCCCCTACAATGAGCAGTTCTTC
-	TRBV3-1	TRBJ2-7	-	CASSQGAGEQYF	TGTGCCAGCAGCCAGGGGGCGGGCGAGCAGTACTTC
few	TRBV13	TRBJ1-1	-	CASSSLGTSNTEAFF	TGTGCCAGCAGTAGTCTCGGGACTTCGAACACTGAAGCTTTCTTT
-	TRBV11-2	TRBJ2-2	TRBD2	CASSWAGGNTGELFF	TGTGCCAGCAGCTGGGCGGGGGGCAACACCGGGGAGCTGTTTTTT
-	TRBV6-8	TRBJ1-2	-	CASSYTERTAWITF	TGTGCCAGCAGTTACACCGAGAGGACAGCCTGGATCACCTTC
-	TRBV7-8	TRBJ2-1	TRBD2	CASSSGLFSYNEQFF	TGTGCCAGCAGCTCGGGACTATTCTCCTACAATGAGCAGTTCTTC
few	TRBV6-5	TRBJ2-1	TRBD1	CASSYRQGNEQFF	TGTGCCAGCAGTTACAGACAGGGCAATGAGCAGTTCTTC